What follows are 5 T cell receptor beta chains derived from one specimen sequenced in a study of brain T cells in children with intractable seizures. Time point indicated: blood from clinic visit 5 months post-surgery; TSC patient then seizure free. Clones were sequenced by immunoSEQ multiplex PCR, and TCRdb holds only the in-frame ones, with some missing. The profile covers hundreds of thousands of clones, with about 93% appearing a single time and 4.5% to 7% taken by the ten largest. The specimen was peripheral blood, collected roughly 5 months after surgery. These TCRs come from a boy under three years old with tuberous sclerosis and intractable seizures.

This sequence joins TRBV2 and TRBJ2-1; D gene uncertain. Looked up from germline, CDR1 is SNHLY and CDR2 is FYNNEI. The CDR3 is 15 amino acids. Trimming pared 8 bases from V and 0 bases from J, leaving 14 bases between. CDR3 DNA: TGTGCCAGCGAAGGGCGCATGAGCTCCTACAATGAGCAGTTCTTC. Protein sequence: CASEGRMSSYNEQFF. Full variable domain (rest looked up from reference TRBV2 and TRBJ2-1): EPEVTQTPSHQVTQMGQEVILRCVPISNHLYFYWYRQILGQKVEFLVSFYNNEISEKSEIFDDQFSVERPDGSNFTLKIRSTKLEDSAMYFCASEGRMSSYNEQFFGPGTRLTVL.

The rearrangement links TRBV9 to TRBJ2-1; 8 bases are shared with TRBD2. Germline V gene lookup returns CDR1 SGDLS and CDR2 YYNGEE. The CDR3 has 18 amino acids. J lost 4 bases, V lost 0 bases, and 12 bases had no gene match. In DNA, the CDR3 is TGTGCCAGCAGCGTAGGACTAGCGAGGGCCACATTTTACAATGAGCAGTTCTTC. It specifies CASSVGLARATFYNEQFF.

J is TRBJ2-7 and V is TRBV6-2 or TRBV6-3, with D maybe TRBD1 (6 bases). Germline V lookup: CDR1 MNHEY, CDR2 SVGEGT. The CDR3 has 14 residues. With 1 base removed from V and 1 base from J, the gap between germline ends came to 8 bases. The CDR3 sequence: CASSYLQGSYEQYF. CDR3 bases: TGTGCCAGCAGTTACTTACAGGGTTCCTACGAGCAGTACTTC.

The rearrangement joins TRBV21-1 to TRBJ2-5; the table's D call, TRBD2, was not checked against the DNA. TRBV21-1 is a documented pseudogene. CDR3 size: 15 residues. The CDR3 spells CASSKVCSVQETQYF. The CDR3 nucleotides read TGTGCCAGCAGCAAAGTGTGCAGCGTACAAGAGACCCAGTACTTC.

The genes are TRBV28 and TRBJ2-1; 9 nucleotides agree with TRBD2. V was clipped by 5 bases and J by 7 bases; unmatched bases: 6. Germline values: CDR1 MDHEN, CDR2 SYDVKM. This CDR3 comprises 14 residues. CDR3 amino acids: CASSATSGSNEQFF. The CDR3 DNA sequence: TGTGCCAGCAGTGCAACTAGCGGGTCGAATGAGCAGTTCTTC.